Listed below are T cell receptor beta chains from one sample, sequenced in a study of multiple sclerosis patients with progressive multifocal leukoencephalopathy. Some clones are missing from TCRdb's copy, which holds only in-frame ones; the method was immunoSEQ multiplex PCR. The sample has 30,000 or so clones, roughly 85% seen once. The sample was PBMCs, taken from a patient treated with natalizumab. The source of these receptors is a woman younger than 45 with progressive multifocal leukoencephalopathy. CDR3s include the opening cysteine and the closing phenylalanine or tryptophan. A D gene is named only where the DNA matches it firmly. Some rows mark clone size as missing; the rest say once, few, many or name a class of expanded clone.

j_call | clone_size | d_call | v_call | cdr3_aa | cdr3_nt
TRBJ1-3 | NA | NA | TRBV4-1 | CASSPQEVRNTIYF | TGCGCCAGCAGCCCACAGGAAGTTAGAAACACCATATATTTT
TRBJ1-2 | NA | NA | TRBV6-5 | CASSYSIAGYGYTF | TGTGCCAGCAGTTACTCGATTGCAGGGTATGGCTACACCTTC
TRBJ2-7 | few | NA | TRBV7-8 | CASTPRGGNEQYF | TGTGCCAGCACCCCTCGTGGGGGCAACGAGCAGTACTTC
TRBJ2-2 | NA | NA | TRBV19 | CASSRNRGGELFF | TGTGCCAGTAGTAGAAACCGTGGCGGGGAGCTGTTTTTT
TRBJ2-4 | NA | NA | TRBV7-8 | CASSLEVGLAKNIQYF | TGTGCCAGCAGCTTAGAGGTTGGCCTAGCCAAAAACATTCAGTACTTC
TRBJ2-7 | NA | NA | TRBV19 | CASGGWYEQYF | TGTGCCAGTGGGGGTTGGTACGAGCAGTACTTC
TRBJ2-3 | NA | NA | TRBV7-8 | CASSLAGAADTQYF | TGTGCCAGCAGCTTAGCGGGAGCGGCAGATACGCAGTATTTT
TRBJ1-6 | few | NA | TRBV7-9 | CASSLRGLRGSPLHF | TGTGCCAGCAGCTTGCGGGGACTTCGTGGCTCACCCCTCCACTTT
TRBJ1-4 | NA | TRBD1 | TRBV7-2 | CVSSYGTGDEKLFF | TGTGTCAGCAGCTACGGGACAGGGGATGAAAAACTGTTTTTT
TRBJ1-3 | NA | NA | TRBV15 | CATSRQGSSGNTIYF | TGTGCCACCAGCAGACAGGGAAGCTCTGGAAACACCATATATTTT
TRBJ2-3 | NA | NA | TRBV30 | CAWSVHQADTQYF | TGTGCCTGGAGTGTACATCAGGCGGATACGCAGTATTTT
TRBJ2-2 | NA | NA | TRBV11-1 | CASSFEGTGTGELFF | TGTGCCAGCAGCTTTGAGGGAACGGGCACCGGGGAGCTGTTTTTT
TRBJ2-1 | NA | NA | TRBV7-9 | CASREGRDEQFF | TGTGCCAGCAGGGAAGGAAGGGATGAGCAGTTCTTC
TRBJ2-5 | NA | NA | TRBV7-9 | CASSPRPGSARGETQYF | TGTGCCAGCAGCCCCCGCCCGGGTAGCGCCAGGGGAGAGACCCAGTACTTC
TRBJ1-1 | NA | TRBD1 | TRBV28 | CASSIQGAATEAFF | TGTGCCAGCAGTATACAGGGGGCTGCCACTGAAGCTTTCTTT
TRBJ2-7 | NA | NA | TRBV7-8 | CASSPRTAHLYF | TGTGCCAGCAGTCCCCGGACGGCACACCTGTACTTC
TRBJ2-3 | NA | NA | TRBV27 | CASSHLLAGSTDTQYF | TGTGCCAGCAGCCATCTCTTGGCGGGAAGCACAGATACGCAGTATTTT
TRBJ2-3 | NA | NA | TRBV15 | CATSSRDIFSTDTQYF | TGTGCCACCAGCAGCCGGGACATCTTTAGCACAGATACGCAGTATTTT
TRBJ2-6 | once | TRBD1 | TRBV29-1 | CSVEIRDRGVSGANVLTF | TGCAGCGTTGAGATCCGGGACAGGGGCGTCTCTGGGGCCAACGTCCTGACTTTC
TRBJ2-5 | NA | NA | TRBV7-2 | CASRSDQETQYF | TGTGCCAGCCGGTCAGACCAAGAGACCCAGTACTTC
TRBJ1-3 | NA | NA | TRBV2 | CASSPTAGSGNTIYF | TGTGCCAGCAGTCCTACAGCCGGCTCTGGAAACACCATATATTTT
TRBJ2-7 | NA | NA | TRBV11-2 | CASSFTGSSPYEQYF | TGTGCCAGCAGCTTTACGGGATCAAGCCCCTACGAGCAGTACTTC
TRBJ1-5 | few | NA | TRBV6-6 | CASSYSADQPQHF | TGTGCCAGCAGTTACTCAGCCGATCAGCCCCAGCATTTT
TRBJ2-1 | NA | TRBD2 | TRBV4-2 | CASSQDLPSGENNEQFF | TGTGCCAGCAGCCAAGATCTTCCTAGCGGGGAGAACAATGAGCAGTTCTTC
TRBJ2-5 | NA | TRBD2 | TRBV27 | CASSTLRGQETQYF | TGTGCCAGCAGCACCCTGCGGGGGCAAGAGACCCAGTACTTC
TRBJ2-1 | NA | TRBD1 | TRBV14 | CASSRYQGASYNEQFF | TGTGCCAGCAGCCGTTATCAGGGGGCCTCTTACAATGAGCAGTTCTTC
TRBJ1-5 | NA | NA | TRBV14 | CASSQDAQDYSNQPQHF | TGTGCCAGCAGCCAAGACGCTCAGGATTATAGCAATCAGCCCCAGCATTTT
TRBJ2-7 | NA | TRBD1 | TRBV7-6 | CASSLAVGQGADEQYF | TGTGCCAGCAGCTTAGCCGTTGGACAGGGGGCTGACGAGCAGTACTTC
TRBJ2-5 | NA | NA | TRBV7-2 | CASSFQRGQETQYF | TGTGCCAGCAGCTTCCAAAGGGGCCAAGAGACCCAGTACTTC
TRBJ1-2 | NA | TRBD1 | TRBV5-5 | CASSRDRVVFATQLYGYTF | TGTGCCAGCAGCCGGGACAGGGTTGTATTTGCAACACAACTCTATGGCTACACCTTC
TRBJ2-3 | once | TRBD1 | TRBV29-1 | CSVRDRGHTDTQYF | TGCAGCGTTCGGGACAGGGGGCATACAGATACGCAGTATTTT
TRBJ2-4 | NA | NA | TRBV28 | CASSLGGSAKNIQYF | TGTGCCAGCAGTTTAGGGGGATCGGCCAAAAACATTCAGTACTTC
TRBJ1-1 | NA | NA | TRBV4-1 | CASSQDIRVTEAFF | TGCGCCAGCAGCCAAGATATCAGGGTCACTGAAGCTTTCTTT
TRBJ1-2 | few | NA | TRBV5-1 | CASSAQGVQSGGYTF | TGCGCCAGCAGCGCCCAGGGAGTCCAATCGGGGGGCTACACCTTC
TRBJ2-7 | NA | TRBD1 | TRBV7-7 | CASSLGQGQHEQYF | TGTGCTAGCAGCTTAGGACAGGGGCAACACGAGCAGTACTTC
TRBJ2-5 | NA | NA | TRBV6-5 | CASSYSGVALWAQYF | TGTGCCAGCAGTTACTCGGGGGTAGCCCTCTGGGCCCAGTACTTC
TRBJ1-1 | NA | NA | TRBV10-1 | CASSEYMNTEAFF | TGCGCCAGCAGTGAATATATGAACACTGAAGCTTTCTTT
TRBJ2-7 | NA | NA | TRBV23-1 | CASSQCTRNYEQYF | TGCGCCAGCAGTCAATGCACTAGAAACTACGAGCAGTACTTC
TRBJ2-3 | NA | TRBD2 | TRBV7-8 | CASSLDGGASDTQYF | TGTGCCAGCAGCTTAGACGGGGGGGCATCAGATACGCAGTATTTT
TRBJ2-1 | NA | NA | TRBV18 | CASSPTSLSSYNEQFF | TGTGCCAGCTCACCAACATCGCTGAGCTCCTACAATGAGCAGTTCTTC
TRBJ2-3 | once | NA | TRBV5-1 | CASSTLQEDTQYF | TGCGCCAGCAGCACTTTACAGGAAGATACGCAGTATTTT
TRBJ1-5 | NA | NA | TRBV7-6 | CASSPRGNQPQHF | TGTGCCAGCAGTCCCCGAGGGAATCAGCCCCAGCATTTT
TRBJ1-2 | NA | NA | TRBV5-1 | CASSLGQSYGYTF | TGCGCCAGCAGCTTGGGACAGAGCTATGGCTACACCTTC
TRBJ2-3 | NA | NA | TRBV7-9 | CASSLAADTQYF | TGTGCCAGCAGCTTAGCGGCTGATACGCAGTATTTT
TRBJ2-3 | NA | TRBD1 | TRBV6-4 | CAGHTGGACTDTQYF | TGTGCCGGACACACAGGGGGCGCGTGCACAGATACGCAGTATTTT
TRBJ2-7 | NA | NA | TRBV2 | CASSDRGRPPSYEQYF | TGTGCCAGCAGTGATAGGGGGAGGCCCCCCTCCTACGAGCAGTACTTC
TRBJ2-5 | NA | NA | TRBV19 | CASSIATGGAQETQYF | TGTGCCAGTAGTATAGCAACAGGGGGGGCCCAAGAGACCCAGTACTTC
TRBJ2-7 | NA | TRBD1 | TRBV7-2 | CASSPGTGMNEQYF | TGTGCCAGCAGCCCGGGGACAGGGATGAACGAGCAGTACTTC